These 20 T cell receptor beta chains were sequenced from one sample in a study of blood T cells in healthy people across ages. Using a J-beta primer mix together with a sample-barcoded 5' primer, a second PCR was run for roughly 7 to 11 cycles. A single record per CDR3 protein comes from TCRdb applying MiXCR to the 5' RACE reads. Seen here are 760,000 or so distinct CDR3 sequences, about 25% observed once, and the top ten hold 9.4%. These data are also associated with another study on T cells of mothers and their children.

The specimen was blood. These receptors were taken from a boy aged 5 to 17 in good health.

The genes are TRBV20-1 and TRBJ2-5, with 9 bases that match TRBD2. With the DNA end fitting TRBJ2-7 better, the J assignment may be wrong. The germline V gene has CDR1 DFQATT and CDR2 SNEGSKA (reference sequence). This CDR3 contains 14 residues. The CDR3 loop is CSAIKGSGSREQYF. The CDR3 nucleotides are TGCAGTGCTATCAAGGGTAGCGGGAGCCGCGAGCAGTACTTC.

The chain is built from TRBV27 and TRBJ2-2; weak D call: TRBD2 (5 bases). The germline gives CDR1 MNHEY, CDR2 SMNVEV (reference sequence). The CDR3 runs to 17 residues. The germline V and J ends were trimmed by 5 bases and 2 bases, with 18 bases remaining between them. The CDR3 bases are TGTGCCAGCAGTCCACTCCTCTTGAGGGTTAACACCGGGGAGCTGTTTTTT. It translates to CASSPLLLRVNTGELFF.

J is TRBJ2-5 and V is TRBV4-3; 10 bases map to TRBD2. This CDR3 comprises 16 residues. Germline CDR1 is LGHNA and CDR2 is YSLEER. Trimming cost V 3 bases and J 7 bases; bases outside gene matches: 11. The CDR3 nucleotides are TGCGCCAGCAGCCAGTATAGCGGGGGGCCCGAAGGGACCCAGTACTTC. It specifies CASSQYSGGPEGTQYF.

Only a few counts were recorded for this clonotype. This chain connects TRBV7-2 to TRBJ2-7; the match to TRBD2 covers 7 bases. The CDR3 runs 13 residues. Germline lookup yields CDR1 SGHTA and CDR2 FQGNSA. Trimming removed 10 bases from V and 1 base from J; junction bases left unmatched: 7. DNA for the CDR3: TGTGCCACGCGAGCGGGAACGTCCTACGAGCAGTACTTC. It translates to CATRAGTSYEQYF.

The CDR3 DNA reads TGTGCCAGCAGCCTCAGGGTTTGGACCGGGGAGCTGTTTTTT. Encoded protein: CASSLRVWTGELFF. The J gene is TRBJ2-2, the V gene TRBV13; D might be TRBD1 (5 bases). This CDR3 is 14 amino acids long. Germline V gene sequence: CDR1 PRHDT, CDR2 FYEKMQ (reference sequence). V was clipped by 5 bases and J by 5 bases, with 12 bases between them.

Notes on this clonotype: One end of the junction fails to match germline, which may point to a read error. The CDR3 nucleotides read TGTGCCAGCAGCTTAGCTGCCGGGGAGCTGCTTTTT. Protein: CASSLAAGELLF. This chain connects TRBV7-9 to TRBJ2-2; possible D gene TRBD2, 5 bases. The CDR3 runs 12 residues. Germline CDR1 and CDR2: SEHNR and FQNEAQ (reference sequence).

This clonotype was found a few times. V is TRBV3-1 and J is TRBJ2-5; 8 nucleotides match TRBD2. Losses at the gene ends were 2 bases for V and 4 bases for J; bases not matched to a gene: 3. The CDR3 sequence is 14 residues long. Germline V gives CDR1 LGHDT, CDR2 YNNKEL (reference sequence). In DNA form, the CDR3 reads TGTGCCAGCAGCCAAAGGCGGGGGGTAGAGACCCAGTACTTC. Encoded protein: CASSQRRGVETQYF.

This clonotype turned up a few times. The CDR3 DNA is TGTGCCAGCAGTACAGGGGACACCGGGGAGCTGTTTTTT. It translates to CASSTGDTGELFF. The chain links TRBV28 to TRBJ2-2; 7 bases match TRBD1. J lost 3 bases, V lost 5 bases, and 0 bases had no gene match. Germline CDR1 MDHEN, CDR2 SYDVKM. The CDR3 loop spans 13 amino acids.

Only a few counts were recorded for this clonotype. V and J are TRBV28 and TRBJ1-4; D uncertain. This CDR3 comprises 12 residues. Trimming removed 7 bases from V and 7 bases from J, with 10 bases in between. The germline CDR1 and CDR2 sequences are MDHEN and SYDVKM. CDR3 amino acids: CASTVAGEKLFF. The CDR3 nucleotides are TGTGCCAGCACGGTGGCTGGTGAAAAACTGTTTTTT.

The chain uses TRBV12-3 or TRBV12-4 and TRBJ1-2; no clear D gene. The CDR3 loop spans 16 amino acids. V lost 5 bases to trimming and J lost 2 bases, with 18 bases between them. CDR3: CASSRVGGFINYGYTF. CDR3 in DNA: TGTGCCAGCAGTCGGGTTGGAGGTTTTATAAACTATGGCTACACCTTC.

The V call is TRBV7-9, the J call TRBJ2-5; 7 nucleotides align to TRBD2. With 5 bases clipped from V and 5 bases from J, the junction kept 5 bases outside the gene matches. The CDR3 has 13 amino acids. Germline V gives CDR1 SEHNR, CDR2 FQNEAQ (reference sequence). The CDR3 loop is CASSPEAGETQYF. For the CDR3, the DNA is TGTGCCAGCAGCCCTGAAGCGGGGGAGACCCAGTACTTC.

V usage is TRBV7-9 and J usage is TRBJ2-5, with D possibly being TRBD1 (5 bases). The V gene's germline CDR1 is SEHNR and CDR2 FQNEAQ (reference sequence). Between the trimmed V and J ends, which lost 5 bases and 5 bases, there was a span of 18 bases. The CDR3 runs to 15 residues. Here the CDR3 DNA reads TGTGCCAGCAGCCCACTACTGGGGCGGCGGGAGACCCAGTACTTC. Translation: CASSPLLGRRETQYF.

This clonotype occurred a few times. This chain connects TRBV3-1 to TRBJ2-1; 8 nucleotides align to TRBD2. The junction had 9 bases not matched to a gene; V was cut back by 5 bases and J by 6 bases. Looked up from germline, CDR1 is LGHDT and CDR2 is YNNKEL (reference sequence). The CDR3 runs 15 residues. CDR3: CASSSGTRGSNEQFF. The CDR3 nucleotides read TGTGCCAGCAGCTCCGGGACTAGGGGATCCAATGAGCAGTTCTTC.

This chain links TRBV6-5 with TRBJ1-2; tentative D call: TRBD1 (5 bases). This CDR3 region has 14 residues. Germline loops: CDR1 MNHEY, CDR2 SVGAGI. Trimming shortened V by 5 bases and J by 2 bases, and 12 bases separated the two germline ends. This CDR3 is CASSPDIWNYGYTF. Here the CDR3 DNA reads TGTGCCAGCAGTCCGGACATTTGGAACTATGGCTACACCTTC.

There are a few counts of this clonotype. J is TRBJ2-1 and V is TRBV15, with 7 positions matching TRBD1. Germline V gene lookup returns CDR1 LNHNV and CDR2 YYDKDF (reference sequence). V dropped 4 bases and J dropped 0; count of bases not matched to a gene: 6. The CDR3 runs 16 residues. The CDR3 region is CATSKGQLSSYNEQFF. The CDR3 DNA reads TGTGCCACCAGCAAGGGACAGTTGAGCTCCTACAATGAGCAGTTCTTC. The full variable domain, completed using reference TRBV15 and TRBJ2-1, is DAMVIQNPRYQVTQFGKPVTLSCSQTLNHNVMYWYQQKSSQAPKLLFHYYDKDFNNEADTPDNFQSRRPNTSFCFLDIRSPGLGDTAMYLCATSKGQLSSYNEQFFGPGTRLTVL.

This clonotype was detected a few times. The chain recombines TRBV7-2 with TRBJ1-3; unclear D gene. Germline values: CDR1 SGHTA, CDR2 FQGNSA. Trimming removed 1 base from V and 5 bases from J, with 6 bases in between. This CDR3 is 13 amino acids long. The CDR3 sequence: CASSLVVRNTIYF. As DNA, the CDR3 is TGTGCCAGCAGCTTAGTGGTCCGAAACACCATATATTTT. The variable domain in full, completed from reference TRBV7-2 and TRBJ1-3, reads GAGVSQSPSNKVTEKGKDVELRCDPISGHTALYWYRQSLGQGLEFLIYFQGNSAPDKSGLPSDRFSAERTGGSVSTLTIQRTQQEDSAVYLCASSLVVRNTIYFGEGSWLTVV.

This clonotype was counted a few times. The CDR3 loop reads CASSLGHFDIQYF. In DNA form, the CDR3 reads TGTGCCAGCAGCTTGGGACATTTCGACATTCAGTACTTC. This chain joins TRBV7-2 and TRBJ2-4; possible D gene TRBD1, 6 bases. The CDR3 runs 13 residues. V lost 3 bases to trimming and J lost 8 bases, with 11 bases between them. Germline V gives CDR1 SGHTA, CDR2 FQGNSA.

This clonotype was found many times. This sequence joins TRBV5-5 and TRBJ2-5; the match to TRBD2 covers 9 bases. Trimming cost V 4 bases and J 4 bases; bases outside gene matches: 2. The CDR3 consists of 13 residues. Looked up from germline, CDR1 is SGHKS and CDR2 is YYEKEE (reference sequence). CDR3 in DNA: TGTGCCAGCAGCATACTAGCGGGAGAGACCCAGTACTTC. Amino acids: CASSILAGETQYF. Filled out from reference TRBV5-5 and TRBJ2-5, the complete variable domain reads DAGVTQSPTHLIKTRGQQVTLRCSPISGHKSVSWYQQVLGQGPQFIFQYYEKEERGRGNFPDRFSARQFPNYSSELNVNALLLGDSALYLCASSILAGETQYFGPGTRLLVL.

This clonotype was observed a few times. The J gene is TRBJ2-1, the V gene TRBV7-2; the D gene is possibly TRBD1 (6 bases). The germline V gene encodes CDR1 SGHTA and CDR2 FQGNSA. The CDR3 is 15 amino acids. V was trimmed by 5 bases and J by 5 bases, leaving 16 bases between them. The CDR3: CASSPQGFYNNEQFF. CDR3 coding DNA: TGTGCCAGCAGCCCACAGGGTTTTTATAACAATGAGCAGTTCTTC.

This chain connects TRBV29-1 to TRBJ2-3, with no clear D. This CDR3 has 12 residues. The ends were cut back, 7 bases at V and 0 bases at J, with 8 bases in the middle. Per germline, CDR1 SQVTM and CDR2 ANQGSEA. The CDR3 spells CSAYPSTDTQYF. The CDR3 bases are TGCAGCGCCTACCCCAGCACAGATACGCAGTATTTT.